Each of the 20 T cell receptor beta chains below was sequenced from the same sample in a study of blood T cell repertoires in COVID-19. TCRdb keeps only in-frame clones here, not all; method: immunoSEQ multiplex PCR. The table lists almost 250,000 clones, approximately 86% of them singletons. The sample comprised peripheral blood. These receptors came from an older woman who had recovered from COVID-19.

The CDR3 region has the DNA TGTGCCAGCAGCCCCCAGACTAGCTCGGATACGCAGTATTTT. It codes for CASSPQTSSDTQYF. J is TRBJ2-3 and V is TRBV11-3; 7 bases line up with TRBD2. Trimming took 5 bases from V and 6 from J; bases not matched to a gene: 8. Germline-derived CDR1 and CDR2 are SGHNT and YENEEA. This CDR3 has 14 amino acids.

In the case of this clone: One end of the junction varies from germline; a read error may be responsible. The chain couples TRBV19 to TRBJ1-5; tentative D call: TRBD1 (6 bases). Germline values: CDR1 LNHDA, CDR2 SQIVND (reference sequence). The CDR3 is 16 residues long. The CDR3 spells CASTINRAREGQPQHF. The CDR3 DNA reads TGTGCCAGTACTATAAACAGGGCAAGGGAGGGGCAGCCCCAGCATTTT.

J is TRBJ2-5 and V is TRBV5-1; 7 positions match TRBD1. CDR3 length: 14 residues. The V segment lost 7 bases and the J segment 4 bases; nucleotides outside the gene matches: 10. CDR1 and CDR2 from the germline V gene are SGHRS and YFSETQ. Here the CDR3 DNA reads TGCGCCAGCGGGACGCAGGGGGTCCCAGAGACCCAGTACTTC. It codes for CASGTQGVPETQYF.

This clone was recorded once. The V and J genes are TRBV5-1 and TRBJ2-3; D uncertain. V was clipped by 2 bases and J by 0 bases, with 10 bases between them. Germline V gives CDR1 SGHRS, CDR2 YFSETQ. The CDR3 consists of 15 residues. DNA of the CDR3: TGCGCCAGCAGCTTTCTTGACGGGAGCACAGATACGCAGTATTTT. It yields the protein CASSFLDGSTDTQYF.

This clone was detected only once. The rearrangement joins TRBV29-1 to TRBJ1-2; weak D call: TRBD1 (6 bases). The CDR3 runs to 12 residues. Trimming removed 3 bases from V and 13 bases from J, with 18 bases in between. From germline, CDR1 is SQVTM and CDR2 ANQGSEA. The CDR3 DNA follows: TGCAGCGTTGAGGAAAGACAGGACAGCTTCACCTTC. Protein: CSVEERQDSFTF.

This clone came up once. The V call is TRBV7-2, the J call TRBJ2-1; D perhaps matches TRBD1 (6 bases). Germline CDR1 is SGHTA and CDR2 is FQGNSA. V was shortened by 5 bases and J by 6 bases, with 20 bases between the two germline ends. The CDR3 spans 16 residues. The CDR3 region has the DNA TGTGCCAGCAGCCCTCGTGGGGGCGTCAATTCCAATGAGCAGTTCTTC. This translates into CASSPRGGVNSNEQFF. Complete variable domain (other parts from reference TRBV7-2 and TRBJ2-1): GAGVSQSPSNKVTEKGKDVELRCDPISGHTALYWYRQSLGQGLEFLIYFQGNSAPDKSGLPSDRFSAERTGGSVSTLTIQRTQQEDSAVYLCASSPRGGVNSNEQFFGPGTRLTVL.

This clone has just a few counts. V gene TRBV14 combines with J gene TRBJ1-6; D unclear. Looked up from germline, CDR1 is SGHDN and CDR2 is FVKESK. The CDR3 sequence is 16 residues long. Between the trimmed V and J ends, which lost 0 bases and 8 bases, there was a span of 14 bases. The CDR3 loop reads CASSQDYGVTYSPLHF. The CDR3 coding sequence is TGTGCCAGCAGCCAAGATTACGGGGTTACGTATTCACCCCTCCACTTT.

This chain uses TRBV3-1 (or the pseudogene TRBV3-2) with TRBJ2-1; TRBD1 aligns across 8 bases. V was clipped by 4 bases and J by 4 bases; unmatched bases: 9. Per the germline V gene, CDR1 is LGHDT and CDR2 is YNNKEL (reference sequence). This CDR3 contains 16 residues. The CDR3 sequence: CASSRGTGVQYNEQFF. DNA for the CDR3: TGTGCCAGCAGCCGAGGGACAGGCGTTCAATACAATGAGCAGTTCTTC.

The chain has TRBV6-2 or TRBV6-3 and TRBJ1-2; D perhaps matches TRBD1 (5 bases). The germline V and J ends were trimmed by 0 bases and 2 bases, with 13 bases remaining between them. The CDR3 is 16 amino acids. Germline V gene data show CDR1 as MNHEY and CDR2 as SVGEGT. For the CDR3, the DNA is TGTGCCAGCAGTTACTCGATAAAGGGGAAAAACTATGGCTACACCTTC. Its protein is CASSYSIKGKNYGYTF.

This chain connects TRBV5-1 to TRBJ1-4; the match to TRBD1 covers 11 bases. The CDR3 length is 15 residues. Germline CDR1 SGHRS, CDR2 YFSETQ. The ends lost 0 bases at V and 8 bases at J; junction bases unmatched: 3. CDR3 residues: CASSLDGTGGEKLFF. The CDR3 DNA follows: TGCGCCAGCAGCTTGGACGGGACAGGGGGAGAAAAACTGTTTTTT. The whole variable domain, remainder taken from reference TRBV5-1 and TRBJ1-4, is KAGVTQTPRYLIKTRGQQVTLSCSPISGHRSVSWYQQTPGQGLQFLFEYFSETQRNKGNFPGRFSGRQFSNSRSEMNVSTLELGDSALYLCASSLDGTGGEKLFFGSGTQLSVL.

This clone was observed a single time. The rearrangement uses TRBV6-6 and TRBJ2-7; possible D gene TRBD2, 6 bases. This CDR3 spans 15 amino acids. Germline CDR1 is MNHNY and CDR2 is SVGAGI (reference sequence). V was trimmed by 0 bases and J by 3 bases, leaving 12 bases between them. CDR3 loop: CASSYSEGFNYEQYF. The CDR3 DNA is TGTGCCAGCAGTTACTCGGAGGGTTTTAACTACGAGCAGTACTTC.

The genes are TRBV2 and TRBJ2-5, with D tentatively TRBD2 (5 bases). V lost 6 bases and J 2 bases, leaving 13 bases between the germline ends. Germline V gives CDR1 SNHLY, CDR2 FYNNEI. There are 14 residues in the CDR3. CDR3 sequence: CASRTGPGQETQYF. The CDR3 DNA sequence: TGTGCCAGCAGGACGGGTCCGGGACAAGAGACCCAGTACTTC.

Written as DNA, the CDR3 is TGTGCCAGTAGTATATCAGGGCCCGGGGAGCTGTTTTTT. This sequence encodes CASSISGPGELFF. This chain connects TRBV19 to TRBJ2-2; D is perhaps TRBD1 (5 bases). CDR3 length equals 13 residues. With 2 bases removed from V and 6 bases from J, the gap between germline ends came to 7 bases. CDR1 is LNHDA, CDR2 SQIVND, per germline (reference sequence).

The CDR3 bases are TGCAGCGTTGATAGGCGGCTGGGCACTGAAGCTTTCTTT. Translation: CSVDRRLGTEAFF. The rearrangement joins TRBV29-1 to TRBJ1-1; no reliable D call. Per the germline V gene, CDR1 is SQVTM and CDR2 is ANQGSEA. V lost 3 bases and J 4 bases, leaving 12 bases between the germline ends. The CDR3 extends over 13 amino acids. The whole variable domain, remainder taken from reference TRBV29-1 and TRBJ1-1, is SAVISQKPSRDICQRGTSLTIQCQVDSQVTMMFWYRQQPGQSLTLIATANQGSEATYESGFVIDKFPISRPNLTFSTLTVSNMSPEDSSIYLCSVDRRLGTEAFFGQGTRLTVV.

The chain has TRBV6-2 or TRBV6-3 and TRBJ1-6; TRBD1 might be the D (6 bases). The ends were cut back, 4 bases at V and 7 bases at J, with 14 bases in the middle. The CDR3 loop spans 15 amino acids. Germline CDR1 is MNHEY and CDR2 is SVGEGT. The CDR3 reads CASSSIGQFNSPLHF. Here the CDR3 DNA reads TGTGCCAGCAGTTCGATAGGACAGTTCAATTCACCCCTCCACTTT.

The gene calls are TRBV19 and TRBJ1-4; 8 nucleotides align to TRBD1. The V gene's germline CDR1 is LNHDA and CDR2 SQIVND (reference sequence). The CDR3 extends over 14 amino acids. J was trimmed by 7 bases and V by 3 bases; bases with no gene match: 4. CDR3 DNA sequence: TGTGCCAGTAGTATCGGACAGGGCAGTGAAAAACTGTTTTTT. Its translation: CASSIGQGSEKLFF.

The chain recombines TRBV7-9 with TRBJ1-2; weak D call: TRBD1 (5 bases). CDR3 size: 14 residues. V lost 9 bases and J lost 4, with 18 bases in between. Germline loops: CDR1 SEHNR, CDR2 FQNEAQ (reference sequence). Here the CDR3 reads CASREGSSGYGYTF. Here the CDR3 DNA reads TGTGCCAGTAGGGAGGGGAGTTCGGGCTATGGCTACACCTTC.

This clone was seen once. The genes are TRBV5-1 and TRBJ2-2; TRBD2 matches 8 bases. Germline V gene data show CDR1 as SGHRS and CDR2 as YFSETQ. The CDR3 extends over 15 amino acids. With V trimmed by 2 bases and J by 3 bases, 3 bases remained unmatched. DNA of the CDR3: TGCGCCAGCAGCTTCGGGGGGGCGTACACCGGGGAGCTGTTTTTT. It is translated as CASSFGGAYTGELFF.

This clone was counted a single time. The chain joins TRBV7-2 to TRBJ2-3; TRBD2 is a possible D gene (6 bases). The germline V gene encodes CDR1 SGHTA and CDR2 FQGNSA. CDR3 length: 14 amino acids. V shed 6 bases and J shed 5 bases, with 15 bases lying between them. CDR3 sequence: CASRGRLSGDTQYF. The CDR3 bases are TGTGCCAGCAGGGGGAGGCTGTCCGGAGATACGCAGTATTTT.

The J gene is TRBJ2-3, the V gene TRBV21-1; the table's TRBD2 call for D was not verified on the DNA. TRBV21-1 has pseudogene status. CDR3 size: 13 residues. The CDR3 nucleotides read TGTGCCAGCCGATGCGGGGGGACAGATACGCAGTATTTT. As protein: CASRCGGTDTQYF.